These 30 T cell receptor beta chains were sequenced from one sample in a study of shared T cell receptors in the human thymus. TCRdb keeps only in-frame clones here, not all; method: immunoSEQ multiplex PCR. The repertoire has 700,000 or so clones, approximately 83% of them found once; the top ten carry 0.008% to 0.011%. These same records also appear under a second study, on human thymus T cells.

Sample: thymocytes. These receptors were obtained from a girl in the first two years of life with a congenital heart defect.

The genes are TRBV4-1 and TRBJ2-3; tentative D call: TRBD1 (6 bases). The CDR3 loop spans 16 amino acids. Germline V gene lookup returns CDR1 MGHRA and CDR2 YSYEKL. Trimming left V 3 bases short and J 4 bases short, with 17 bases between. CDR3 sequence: CASSQKQGREADTQYF. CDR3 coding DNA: TGCGCCAGCAGCCAGAAACAGGGTCGTGAGGCAGATACGCAGTATTTT.

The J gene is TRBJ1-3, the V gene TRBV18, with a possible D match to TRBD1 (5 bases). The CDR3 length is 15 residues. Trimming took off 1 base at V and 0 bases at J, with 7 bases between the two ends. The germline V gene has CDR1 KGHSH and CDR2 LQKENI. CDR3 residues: CASSPRGGSGNTIYF. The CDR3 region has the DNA TGTGCCAGCTCACCACGGGGGGGCTCTGGAAACACCATATATTTT.

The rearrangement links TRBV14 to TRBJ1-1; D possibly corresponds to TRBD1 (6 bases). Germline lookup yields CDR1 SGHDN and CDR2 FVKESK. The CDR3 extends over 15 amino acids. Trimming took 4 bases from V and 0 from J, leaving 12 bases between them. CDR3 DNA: TGTGCCAGCAGCCTGGACAGCCAAGTGAACACTGAAGCTTTCTTT. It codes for CASSLDSQVNTEAFF.

The CDR3 sequence is CAISERRDGSFYGYTF. DNA of the CDR3: TGTGCCATCAGTGAGCGGCGGGACGGTAGTTTCTATGGCTACACCTTC. The J gene is TRBJ1-2, the V gene TRBV10-3; D might be TRBD1 (5 bases). Germline values: CDR1 ENHRY, CDR2 SYGVKD. The CDR3 is 16 residues long. V lost 2 bases and J lost 4, with 17 bases in between.

CDR3 sequence: CASSLRPGETQYF. Written as DNA, the CDR3 is TGTGCCAGCAGCTTAAGACCGGGGGAGACCCAGTACTTC. The gene calls are TRBV5-6 and TRBJ2-5, with D tentatively TRBD2 (5 bases). This CDR3 spans 13 amino acids. Trimming shortened V by 2 bases and J by 5 bases, and 10 bases separated the two germline ends. CDR1 is SGHDT and CDR2 is YYEEEE in the germline V gene.

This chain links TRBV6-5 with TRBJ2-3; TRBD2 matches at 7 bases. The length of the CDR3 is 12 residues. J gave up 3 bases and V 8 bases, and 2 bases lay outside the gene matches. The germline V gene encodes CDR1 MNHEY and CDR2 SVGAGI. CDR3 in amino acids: CASRDYTDTQYF. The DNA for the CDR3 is TGTGCCAGCCGGGACTATACAGATACGCAGTATTTT.

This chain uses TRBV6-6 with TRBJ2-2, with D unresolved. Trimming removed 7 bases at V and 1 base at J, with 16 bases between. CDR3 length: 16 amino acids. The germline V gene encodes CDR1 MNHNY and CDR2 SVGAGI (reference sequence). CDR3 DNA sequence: TGTGCCAGCAAACCTAGTGGATGTGTGAACACCGGGGAGCTGTTTTTT. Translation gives CASKPSGCVNTGELFF.

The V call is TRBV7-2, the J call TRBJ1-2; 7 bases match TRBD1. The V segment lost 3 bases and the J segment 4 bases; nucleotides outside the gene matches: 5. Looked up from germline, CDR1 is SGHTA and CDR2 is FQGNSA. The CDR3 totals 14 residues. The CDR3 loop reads CASSFRGGGYGYTF. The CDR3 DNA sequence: TGTGCCAGCAGCTTTAGAGGGGGCGGCTATGGCTACACCTTC.

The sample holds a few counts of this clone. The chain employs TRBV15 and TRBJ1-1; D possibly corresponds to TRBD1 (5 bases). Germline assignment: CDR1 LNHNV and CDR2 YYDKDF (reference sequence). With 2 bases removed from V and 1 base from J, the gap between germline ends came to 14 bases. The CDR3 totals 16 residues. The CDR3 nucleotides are TGTGCCACCAGCAGAACACAGCCTCAGGGGAACACTGAAGCTTTCTTT. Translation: CATSRTQPQGNTEAFF.

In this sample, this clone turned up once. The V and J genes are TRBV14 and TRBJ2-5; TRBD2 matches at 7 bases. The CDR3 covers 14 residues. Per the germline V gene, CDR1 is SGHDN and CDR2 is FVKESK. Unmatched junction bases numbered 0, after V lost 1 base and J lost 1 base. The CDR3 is CASSQGLAQETQYF. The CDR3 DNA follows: TGTGCCAGCAGCCAAGGACTAGCCCAAGAGACCCAGTACTTC.

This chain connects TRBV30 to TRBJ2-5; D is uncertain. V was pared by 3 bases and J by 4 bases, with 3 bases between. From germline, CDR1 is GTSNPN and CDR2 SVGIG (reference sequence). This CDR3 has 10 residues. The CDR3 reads CAWSGETQYF. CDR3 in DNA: TGTGCCTGGAGCGGAGAGACCCAGTACTTC.

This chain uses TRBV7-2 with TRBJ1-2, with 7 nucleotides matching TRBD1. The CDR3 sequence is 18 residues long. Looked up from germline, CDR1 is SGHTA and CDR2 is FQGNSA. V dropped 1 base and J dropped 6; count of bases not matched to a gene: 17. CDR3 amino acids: CASSLDEMEGRGWNGYTF. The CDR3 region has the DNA TGTGCCAGCAGCTTAGATGAAATGGAGGGCAGGGGGTGGAATGGCTACACCTTC.

The CDR3 DNA reads as TGCGCCAGCAGCCCTAGCGTAAAGCGGGGGAACACAGATACGCAGTATTTT. As protein: CASSPSVKRGNTDTQYF. This chain connects TRBV10-2 to TRBJ2-3; TRBD2 matches at 8 bases. The CDR3 has 17 amino acids. With 6 bases clipped from V and 2 bases from J, the junction kept 13 bases outside the gene matches. Germline V gives CDR1 WSHSY, CDR2 SAAADI.

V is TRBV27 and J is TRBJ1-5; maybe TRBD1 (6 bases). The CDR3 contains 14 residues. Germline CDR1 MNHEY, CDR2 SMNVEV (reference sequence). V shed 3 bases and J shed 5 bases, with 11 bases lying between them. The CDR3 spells CASSFGGGDQPQHF. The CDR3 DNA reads TGTGCCAGCAGTTTTGGGGGGGGCGATCAGCCCCAGCATTTT.

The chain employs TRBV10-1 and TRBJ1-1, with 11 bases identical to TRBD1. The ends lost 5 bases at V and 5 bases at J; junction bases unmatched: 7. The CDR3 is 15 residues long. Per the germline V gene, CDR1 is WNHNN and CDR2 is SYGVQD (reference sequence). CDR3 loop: CASSSGTGGETEAFF. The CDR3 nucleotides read TGCGCCAGCAGTTCCGGGACAGGGGGAGAAACTGAAGCTTTCTTT.

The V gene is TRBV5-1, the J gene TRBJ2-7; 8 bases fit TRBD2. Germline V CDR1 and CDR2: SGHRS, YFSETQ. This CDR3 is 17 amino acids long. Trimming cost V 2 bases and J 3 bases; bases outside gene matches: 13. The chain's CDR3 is CASSFFSRGGRVYEQYF. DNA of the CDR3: TGCGCCAGCAGCTTTTTTTCCCGGGGGGGCCGTGTCTACGAGCAGTACTTC.

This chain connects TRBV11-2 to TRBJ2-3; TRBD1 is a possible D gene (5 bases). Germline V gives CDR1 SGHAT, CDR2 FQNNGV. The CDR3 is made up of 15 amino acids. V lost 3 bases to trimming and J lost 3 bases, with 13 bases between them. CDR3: CASSFSSRGTDTQYF. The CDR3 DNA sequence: TGTGCCAGCAGCTTTTCTTCTAGGGGTACAGATACGCAGTATTTT.

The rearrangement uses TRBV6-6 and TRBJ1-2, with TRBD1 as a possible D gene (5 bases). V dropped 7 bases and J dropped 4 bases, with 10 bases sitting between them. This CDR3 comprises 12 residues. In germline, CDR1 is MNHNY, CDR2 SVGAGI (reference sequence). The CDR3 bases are TGTGCCAGCACCAAGACAGTCTATGGCTACACCTTC. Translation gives CASTKTVYGYTF.

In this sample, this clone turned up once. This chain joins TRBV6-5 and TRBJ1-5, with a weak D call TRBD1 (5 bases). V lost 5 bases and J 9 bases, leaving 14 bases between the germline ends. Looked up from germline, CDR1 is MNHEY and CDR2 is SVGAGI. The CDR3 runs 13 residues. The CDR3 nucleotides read TGTGCCAGCAGTGGCAGGGAATTATGGCCCCAGCATTTT. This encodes CASSGRELWPQHF.

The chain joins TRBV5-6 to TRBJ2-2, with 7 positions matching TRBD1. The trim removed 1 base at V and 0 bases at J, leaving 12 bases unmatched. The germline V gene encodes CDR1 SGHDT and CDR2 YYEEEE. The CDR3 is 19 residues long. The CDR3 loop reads CASSLFLGQPPANTGELFF. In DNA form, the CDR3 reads TGTGCCAGCAGCTTGTTCTTGGGACAGCCTCCCGCGAACACCGGGGAGCTGTTTTTT. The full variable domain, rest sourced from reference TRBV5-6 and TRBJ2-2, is DAGVTQSPTHLIKTRGQQVTLRCSPKSGHDTVSWYQQALGQGPQFIFQYYEEEERQRGNFPDRFSGHQFPNYSSELNVNALLLGDSALYLCASSLFLGQPPANTGELFFGEGSRLTVL.

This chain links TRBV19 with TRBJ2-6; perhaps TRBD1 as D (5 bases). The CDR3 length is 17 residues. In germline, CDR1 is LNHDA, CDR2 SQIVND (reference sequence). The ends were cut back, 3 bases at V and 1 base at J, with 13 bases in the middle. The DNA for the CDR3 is TGTGCCAGTAGTATCAGGGTTCCCCTATCTGGGGCCAACGTCCTGACTTTC. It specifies CASSIRVPLSGANVLTF. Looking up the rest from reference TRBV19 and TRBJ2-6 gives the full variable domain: DGGITQSPKYLFRKEGQNVTLSCEQNLNHDAMYWYRQDPGQGLRLIYYSQIVNDFQKGDIAEGYSVSREKKESFPLTVTSAQKNPTAFYLCASSIRVPLSGANVLTFGAGSRLTVL.

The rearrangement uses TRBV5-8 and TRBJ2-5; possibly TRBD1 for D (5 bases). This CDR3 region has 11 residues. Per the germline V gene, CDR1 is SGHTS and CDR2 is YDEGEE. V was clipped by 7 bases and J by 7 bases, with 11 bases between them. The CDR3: CASVGRGTQYF. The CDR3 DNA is TGTGCCAGCGTGGGTAGGGGGACCCAGTACTTC.

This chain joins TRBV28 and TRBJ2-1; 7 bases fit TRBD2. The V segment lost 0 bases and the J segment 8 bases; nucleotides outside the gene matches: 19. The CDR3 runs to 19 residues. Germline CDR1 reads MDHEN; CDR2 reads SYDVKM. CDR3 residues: CASSLCQGHGTNFHHEQFF. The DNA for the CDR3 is TGTGCCAGCAGTTTATGCCAGGGCCACGGGACTAATTTTCATCATGAGCAGTTCTTC.

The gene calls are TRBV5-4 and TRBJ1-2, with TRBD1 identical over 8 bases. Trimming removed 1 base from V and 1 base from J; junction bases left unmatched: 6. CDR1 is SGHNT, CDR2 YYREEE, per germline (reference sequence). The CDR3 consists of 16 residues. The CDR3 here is CASSLQQGALNYGYTF. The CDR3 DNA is TGTGCCAGCAGCTTGCAGCAGGGGGCTCTTAACTATGGCTACACCTTC.

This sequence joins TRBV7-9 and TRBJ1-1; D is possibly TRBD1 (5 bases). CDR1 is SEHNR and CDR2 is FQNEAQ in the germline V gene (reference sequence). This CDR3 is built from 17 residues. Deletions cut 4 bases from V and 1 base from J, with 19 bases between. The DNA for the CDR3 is TGTGCCAGCAGCTCGGGGGGAGCTAACTGGGGGAACACTGAAGCTTTCTTT. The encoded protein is CASSSGGANWGNTEAFF.

CDR3: CASSALRADSYEQYF. As DNA, the CDR3 is TGTGCCAGCAGTGCACTCAGGGCCGACTCCTACGAGCAGTACTTC. The chain uses TRBV28 and TRBJ2-7; D may be TRBD1 (5 bases). Trimming stripped 5 bases from V and 0 bases from J, with 14 bases between. CDR1 is MDHEN, CDR2 SYDVKM, per germline. The CDR3 is 15 residues long.

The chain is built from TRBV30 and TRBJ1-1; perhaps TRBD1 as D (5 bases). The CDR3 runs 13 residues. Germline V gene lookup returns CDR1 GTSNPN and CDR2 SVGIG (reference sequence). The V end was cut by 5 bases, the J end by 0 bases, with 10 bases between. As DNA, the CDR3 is TGTGCCTGGGCGCCAGGGTTGAACACTGAAGCTTTCTTT. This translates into CAWAPGLNTEAFF.

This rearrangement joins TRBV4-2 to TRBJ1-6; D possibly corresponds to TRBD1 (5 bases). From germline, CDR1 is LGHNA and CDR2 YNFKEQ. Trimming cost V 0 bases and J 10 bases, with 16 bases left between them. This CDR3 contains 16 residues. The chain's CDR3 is CASSQDFRRGRSPLHF. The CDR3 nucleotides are TGTGCCAGCAGCCAAGATTTTAGAAGGGGTAGGTCACCCCTCCACTTT.

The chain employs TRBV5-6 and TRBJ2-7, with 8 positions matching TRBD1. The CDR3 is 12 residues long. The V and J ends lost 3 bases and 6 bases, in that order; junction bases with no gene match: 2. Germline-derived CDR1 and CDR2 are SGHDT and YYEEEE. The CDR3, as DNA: TGTGCCAGCAGCTCCGGGACAGGCGAGCAGTACTTC. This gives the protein CASSSGTGEQYF.

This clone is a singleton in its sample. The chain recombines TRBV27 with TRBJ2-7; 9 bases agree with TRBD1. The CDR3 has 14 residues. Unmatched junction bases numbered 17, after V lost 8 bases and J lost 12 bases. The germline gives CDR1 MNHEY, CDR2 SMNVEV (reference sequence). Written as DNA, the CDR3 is TGTGCCAGCGCACCGGGACAGGGCCCCCAACTGGCGTACTTC. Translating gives CASAPGQGPQLAYF.